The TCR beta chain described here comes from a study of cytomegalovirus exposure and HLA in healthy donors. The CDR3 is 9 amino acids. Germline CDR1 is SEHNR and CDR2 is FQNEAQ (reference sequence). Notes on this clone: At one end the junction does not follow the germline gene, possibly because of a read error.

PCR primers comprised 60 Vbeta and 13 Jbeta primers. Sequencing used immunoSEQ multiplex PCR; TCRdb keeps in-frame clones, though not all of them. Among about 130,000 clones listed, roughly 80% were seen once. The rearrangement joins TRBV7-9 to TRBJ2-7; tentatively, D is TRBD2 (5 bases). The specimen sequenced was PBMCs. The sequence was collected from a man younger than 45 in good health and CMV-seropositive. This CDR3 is CSSGDEQYF. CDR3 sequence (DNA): TGTTCCAGCGGAGACGAGCAGTACTTC. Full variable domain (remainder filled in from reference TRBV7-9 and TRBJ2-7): DTGVSQNPRHKITKRGQNVTFRCDPISEHNRLYWYRQTLGQGPEFLTYFQNEAQLEKSRLLSDRFSAERPKGSFSTLEIQRTEQGDSAMYLCSSGDEQYFGPGTRLTVT.